The next 19 T cell receptor beta chains were all read from a single sample in a study of tumor and adjacent non-tumor tissue in lung cancer. A modified ARM-PCR protocol with three rounds of nested PCR amplified TCRbeta. TCRdb analysed the multiplex PCR reads with MiXCR anew, one entry per CDR3 protein. The table records some 97,000 distinct CDR3 sequences, 65% of them present only once. RNA was extracted from bulk tissue without any cell sorting. The normal lung tissue was taken more than 3 cm from the tumor edge. Sequencing input: distant non-tumor lung tissue. The receptors here all came from a man aged 25 to 45 with non-small cell lung cancer.

As for this clonotype: A read error may account for a junction end that differs from germline. The rearrangement uses TRBV4-3 and TRBJ1-4; tentatively, D is TRBD1 (6 bases). Looked up from germline, CDR1 is LGHNA and CDR2 is YSLEER. The CDR3 consists of 15 residues. The CDR3 DNA reads as TGCGCCAGCAGCCAAGAAGGGGGTATGGGTGAGAAACCGTTTTTT. Protein product: CASSQEGGMGEKPFF.

Turning to this clonotype: Here the CDR3 omits its conserved ending phenylalanine or tryptophan, so a read error is the likely source. The DNA is left out, because the CDR3 cannot be placed on it with certainty; the CDR3 is given as TCRdb lists it. The chain couples TRBV12-3 or TRBV12-4 to TRBJ2-1; the DNA was not compared with TRBD1, the D call given in the table. The CDR3 totals 12 residues, both ends included. The CDR3 region is CASSPGPNEQFS.

This clonotype was counted once. This clone may be a read error of a much larger clone one base away. The chain employs TRBV5-4 and TRBJ2-7; TRBD2 matches 7 bases. Germline V CDR1 and CDR2: SGHNT, YYREEE (reference sequence). The CDR3 is made up of 13 amino acids. The CDR3 is CASSSGGEGELYF. CDR3 bases: TGTGCCAGCAGCTCCGGTGGGGAGGGCGAGCTGTACTTC.

Of note for this clonotype: This may be a read error, as it is one base from a much larger clone. The chain carries TRBV5-1 and TRBJ2-7; 7 bases agree with TRBD1. The CDR3 spans 15 residues. Germline V CDR1 and CDR2: SGHRS, YFSETQ. CDR3 sequence: CANSLGATGVGEQYF. CDR3 nucleotides: TGCGCCAACAGCTTGGGGGCTACAGGGGTCGGCGAGCAGTACTTC.

V and J are TRBV6-6 and TRBJ2-5; D possibly uses TRBD1 or TRBD2 (6 bases each). This CDR3 region has 12 residues. V was clipped by 11 bases and J by 9 bases, with 19 bases between them. Germline CDR1 MNHNY, CDR2 SVGAGI (reference sequence). The CDR3: CAGTTLRGAQYF. In nucleotides, the CDR3 is TGTGCCGGCACCACCCTTAGGGGGGCCCAGTACTTC.

Worth noting for this clonotype: The junction does not match germline at one end; this may be a read error. The CDR3 DNA reads TGTGCCAGCAGTTACGGGACTAAATCCTACGAGGAGTACTTC. Encoded protein: CASSYGTKSYEEYF. The chain joins TRBV6-2 or TRBV6-3 to TRBJ2-7, with 7 bases identical to TRBD2. Germline loops: CDR1 MNHEY, CDR2 SVGEGT. This CDR3 region has 14 residues.

A word on this clonotype: Compared with germline, one end of the junction differs, possibly owing to a read error. The V and J genes are TRBV20-1 and TRBJ2-5; the D call may be TRBD1 or TRBD2 (5 bases each). The V gene's germline CDR1 is DFQATT and CDR2 SNEGSKA (reference sequence). CDR3 length: 13 amino acids. The CDR3 DNA reads as TGCAGTGCCATGGGACGGATTCAAGGGACCCAGTACTTC. This codes for CSAMGRIQGTQYF.

Comment on this clonotype: No conserved phenylalanine or tryptophan ends this CDR3, so it is likely a read error. The chain carries TRBV4-3 and TRBJ1-6; 7 bases are shared with TRBD1. The CDR3 has 17 residues. Germline V gene sequence: CDR1 LGHNA, CDR2 YSLEER. CDR3 nucleotide sequence: TGCGCCAGCAGCGAAGATAAAGGCGGGACAGCAAATTCACCCCTCCACATT. It specifies CASSEDKGGTANSPLHI.

This clonotype was counted once. A much larger clone lies a single base off, so this may be a read error. The V and J genes are TRBV4-1 and TRBJ1-5; D is unresolved. The germline gives CDR1 MGHRA, CDR2 YSYEKL. The CDR3 is 15 amino acids. CDR3 loop: CASSQDMGSKQPQHF. CDR3 in DNA: TGCGCCAGCAGCCAAGATATGGGGAGCAAACAGCCCCAGCATTTT.

About this clonotype itself: The junction and the germline gene differ at one end; a read error may be behind it. V usage is TRBV11-1 and J usage is TRBJ2-1; the D gene is possibly TRBD2 (7 bases). Germline V lookup: CDR1 SGHAT, CDR2 FQDESV (reference sequence). The CDR3 extends over 16 amino acids. The CDR3 DNA sequence: TGTGCCAGCAGCGCACGGGGGCGGGAGTGCAGCTATGAGCAATTCTTC. It codes for CASSARGRECSYEQFF.

This clonotype was recorded at least ten times. The rearrangement joins TRBV20-1 to TRBJ1-1; D is possibly TRBD1 (5 bases). This CDR3 contains 16 residues. Looked up from germline, CDR1 is DFQATT and CDR2 is SNEGSKA (reference sequence). Trimming removed 0 bases from V and 3 bases from J, with 17 bases in between. Written as DNA, the CDR3 is TGCAGTGCTAGAGATCGGGACTTGGGTGGGTACACTGAAGCTTTCTTT. Translated: CSARDRDLGGYTEAFF.

Comment on this clonotype: This sequence may be a read error, since a much larger clone differs from it by one base. V is TRBV12-5 and J is TRBJ1-1; no clear D. Trimming took off 5 bases at V and 5 bases at J, with 12 bases between the two ends. CDR3 size: 13 residues. The germline V gene encodes CDR1 LGHNT and CDR2 FRNRAP. The CDR3 DNA reads TGTGCTAGTGGTCGTCGGCAAAAAACTGAAGCTTTCTTT. Translation gives CASGRRQKTEAFF.

On this clonotype: Without the conserved terminal phenylalanine or tryptophan, this CDR3 likely stems from a read error. The chain is built from TRBV4-1 and TRBJ1-1; D is unresolved. The V end was cut by 1 base, the J end by 1 base, with 10 bases between. Germline V gene lookup returns CDR1 MGHRA and CDR2 YSYEKL. This CDR3 spans 15 amino acids. The CDR3 reads CASSQGRAQNTEAFS. The CDR3 DNA reads TGCGCCAGCAGCCAAGGGCGCGCACAGAACACTGAAGCTTTCTCT.

To note about this clonotype: Mismatch with germline at one junction end may stem from a read error. CDR3 sequence: CVSSLRGGVTQYF. Here the CDR3 DNA reads TGTGTCAGCAGTTTGAGAGGGGGGGTGACCCAGTACTTC. The gene calls are TRBV12-3 or TRBV12-4 and TRBJ2-5; a possible D gene is TRBD2 (7 bases). This CDR3 contains 13 residues.

To note about this clonotype: A junction end diverges from the germline sequence, so it may reflect a read error. This chain links TRBV20-1 with TRBJ2-3, with 8 bases that match TRBD2. The length of the CDR3 is 15 residues. Germline V lookup: CDR1 DFQATT, CDR2 SNEGSKA (reference sequence). Here the CDR3 DNA reads TGCAGCGCCCGCCCAGGGCGGGGGGACACATATACGCAGTATTTT. Translating gives CSARPGRGDTYTQYF.

This clonotype was observed many times. The V call is TRBV10-1, the J call TRBJ2-1, with 7 bases aligning to TRBD2. This CDR3 region has 14 residues. V shed 0 bases and J 6 bases; nucleotides not matched to a gene: 2. CDR1 is WNHNN and CDR2 is SYGVQD in the germline V gene (reference sequence). The CDR3 DNA reads TGCGCCAGCAGTGAGTCTCAGCGGGGCAATGAGCAGTTCTTC. This translates into CASSESQRGNEQFF.

The gene calls are TRBV11-1 and TRBJ1-1; unclear D gene. This CDR3 spans 15 amino acids. The germline V and J ends were trimmed by 6 bases and 1 base, with 15 bases remaining between them. In germline, CDR1 is SGHAT, CDR2 FQDESV (reference sequence). The CDR3 loop reads CASSLSPRGNTEAFF. CDR3 nucleotide sequence: TGTGCCAGCAGTTTAAGTCCGCGTGGGAACACTGAAGCTTTCTTT.

This chain uses TRBV7-6 with TRBJ1-1; the D is unclear. Trimming took off 2 bases at V and 0 bases at J, with 13 bases between the two ends. This CDR3 comprises 16 residues. CDR1 and CDR2 from the germline V gene are SGHVS and FNYEAQ. This CDR3 is CASSLNPLTVNTEAFF. CDR3 DNA sequence: TGTGCCAGCAGCTTAAACCCCCTCACAGTGAACACTGAAGCTTTCTTT.

This clonotype has just one count. The junction and the germline gene differ at one end; a read error may be behind it. This chain uses TRBV29-1 with TRBJ2-2; 9 positions match TRBD1. This CDR3 has 15 residues. The germline CDR1 and CDR2 sequences are SQVTM and ANQGSEA. The CDR3 sequence is CSVDPGQGFVGELSF. CDR3 nucleotide sequence: TGCAGCGTTGACCCGGGACAGGGATTTGTCGGGGAGCTGTCTTTT.